This T cell receptor (beta chain) was captured by sequencing in a study of cytomegalovirus exposure and HLA in healthy donors (dated by TCRdb to 2016 to 2017). At the level of the whole study: An earlier analysis of some 500 of the donors reported approximately 300 Gb of sequence data and some 120 million unique TCR beta sequences from 150 million to 200 million T cells. The aim of the study was to test whether cataloging public T cell receptors could identify signatures of past pathogen exposure. Typing coverage varied by locus: roughly 620-640 donors for A, B, C, DRB1 and DQB1; 500 to 550 for DQA1; about 600 for DPA1; approximately 450 for DPB1. Using immunosequencing, the study profiled T cell repertoires from 640 or so subjects and related those repertoires to cytomegalovirus serostatus. Donor age, sex, ethnicity and CMV serostatus were collected together with the repertoire data. Among the roughly 380 genotyped donors, 81% belonged to the genetic ancestry cluster associated with self-reported Caucasian donors. A few DR-DQ haplotypes were treated as single units for association and clustering because of strong linkage in the cohort. An early release covering roughly 580 HLA-typed donors comprised approximately 300 gigabases of sequencing data and tens of millions of unique TCR sequences. Class I and class II HLA loci were covered by the typing at four-digit resolution. Across some 400 genotyped donors of the cohort, an average of about 220,000 unique TCR beta nucleotide sequences per donor were sequenced, and 15% to 20% of those sequences were non-productive. All discovery cohort repertoires had been generated on a single sequencing platform. Genome-wide SNP genotypes for about 65% of the 666 donors were used in a later genetic analysis, which treated that subset as a discovery cohort. High-throughput TCR immunosequencing, statistical association of individual TCRs with disease status, and machine learning were combined to predict cytomegalovirus infection status. To decide whether each TCR beta V gene segment behaved as functional or pseudogenic, an earlier analysis of several hundred of the donors relied on high-throughput TCR beta sequencing. Along with the approximately 650-subject first cohort, a separate validation cohort of over a hundred different subjects was used. Rather than using new phenotypic data, the later analysis identified candidate immune exposures from TCR beta sequences and from how often those sequences occurred across donors. A later analysis re-analyzed previously published TCR beta repertoires from 550 to 700 donors and added high-resolution HLA genotyping to study TCR occurrence patterns.

The V end gives up 3 bases and the J end 4 bases, leaving 5 bases in the junction not matched to a gene. From the cysteine through the phenylalanine, the CDR3 covers 15 amino acids. Of all the DNA, just the CDR3 is kept, 45 bases in frame from base 1. CDR1 and CDR2 were assigned from the germline V gene (reference sequence) as LNHDA and SQIVND. Summary of the overall study and its limitations: A total of about 180 TCR beta chains were listed by the study as associated with cytomegalovirus. A cluster of highly shared sequence variants was judged likely to be a technical artifact of the sequencing pipeline. According to a later analysis, TCR association rates differed among HLA loci, with DRB1 alleles showing the most associated TCRs and HLA-C alleles showing the fewest. Most TCR sequences were seen in very few donors, while some public TCRs were found in many individuals. Presence/absence analyses assumed roughly uniform sequencing depth across donors, an assumption that may not hold. The classifier was reported to diagnose cytomegalovirus status with high specificity and sensitivity in both the original cohort and the validation cohort. Because HLA typing was missing for some donors at each locus, association tests included only the typed subset. Most CMV-associated TCR beta chains appeared to be HLA-restricted in a later analysis, and the HLA associations seemed to be driven largely by CMV exposure. For the cohort, immune exposure information was limited to CMV serostatus. In vitro tests confirmed that three of the cytomegalovirus-associated TCR beta chains recognize cytomegalovirus antigens. A later genetic analysis associated a missense DCLRE1C variant with V-gene and J-gene trimming of TCR beta chains, and an independent cohort replicated the association. When HLA alleles, especially DR and DQ, strongly co-occurred, TCR associations were difficult to assign to individual alleles. Only TCR beta chains were sequenced in this cohort, and the absence of alpha or paired-chain data limited detectable features. Linkage disequilibrium might explain the correlated functional status among segregating V segments, but an unknown experimental factor could not be excluded. In a later analysis, HLA-associated TCR beta chains showed more clonal expansion and lower generation probabilities than non-associated chains that were equally common. A further reported finding was that TCR beta sequences accurately predicted the HLA-A and HLA-B alleles for most subjects in the first cohort. According to a later genetic analysis, donors in an Asian-associated ancestry cluster had fewer N-insertions in productive TCRs than the roughly 670-donor mean. Specific HLA alleles were associated with 15,000 to 20,000 TCR beta sequences at a false discovery rate of 0.05 in a later analysis. An earlier analysis of 587 of the donors showed that most TCR beta V segments appeared in productive rearrangements either about 87% or about 30% of the time, which broadly matched IMGT annotations. According to the authors, the approach could potentially be generalized to other disease states and immunological phenotypes. Because counts were too low, seventeen rarely observed V segments, including chromosome 9 orphons, were left out of the earlier analysis of 587 of the donors. Some IMGT-functional V segments, including TRBV6-2 and TRBV6-3, could not be distinguished by the 87-base-pair reads and were therefore excluded. According to a later analysis, parvovirus B19, influenza, CMV and Epstein-Barr virus appeared linked to several top co-occurrence clusters.

The cohort was made up of about 670 healthy bone marrow donors. All cohort members were sampled while nominally healthy, although unrecorded immune exposures were likely present. CMV serostatus was recorded as positive for 289 and negative for about 50% of the 666 cohort members, whereas no CMV serostatus was recorded for the donor in question. Each donor provided a peripheral blood sample, and peripheral blood mononuclear cells were used for TCR beta sequencing. The Qiagen DNeasy Blood Extraction Kit was used to extract genomic DNA from the blood cell samples. Libraries were built with the immunoSEQ multiplex PCR assay. For the multiplex PCR, a mixture combining 60 forward primers for TCR Vbeta segments and 13 reverse primers for TCR Jbeta segments was used. The CDR3 region of rearranged TCR beta genes was amplified from genomic DNA with a multiplex PCR assay. Amplified TCR beta libraries were sequenced as 87-base-pair reads on the Illumina HiSeq System. Regarding the original processing steps: Across the 670 or so repertoires, a later analysis counted about 81 million unique TCR beta chains, approximately 12 million of which were shared by at least two donors. To remove PCR and sequencing errors, raw reads were error-corrected and collapsed into unique sequences using a nearest-neighbor algorithm that merged closely related sequences. To assign V, D and J gene segments, CDR3 sequences were aligned to IMGT reference sequences. For a sequence to be retained, at least a six-nucleotide match to both a V gene segment and a J gene segment was required. A rearrangement was called productive if the CDR3 had no stop codons and remained in frame with V and J, and every other rearrangement was called non-productive. Following IMGT convention, CDR3 was defined as the stretch from the second conserved V-encoded cysteine up to the conserved J-encoded phenylalanine. Sequences without an unambiguous match to a single V gene segment were excluded from the earlier analysis of almost 600 of the donors. In an earlier analysis of roughly 600 of the donors, a V segment was called functional when productive rearrangements were above 56.7%, and segregating when the standard deviation between donors exceeded 5%. A statistical classification framework was built for diagnosing cytomegalovirus status from the catalog of TCR beta chain sequences. In a later analysis, TCR nucleotide sequences were compared against IMGT/GENE-DB human TR gene sequences so that V and J genes could be assigned. A later analysis assigned CDR3 sequences and most-parsimonious VDJ recombination scenarios with the TCRdist pipeline. In a later analysis, each TCR beta chain was defined by its CDR3 amino acid sequence together with its V-gene family, and reads without a unique V-gene family were excluded. As a way to deal with suspected cross-contamination and a sequencing artifact, a later analysis dropped hundreds of nucleotide sequences that were highly shared and had low generation probability. A later analysis calculated a clonal expansion index for each public chain from normalized within-repertoire ranks of inferred template counts. In a later analysis, generation probabilities were computed with a VDJ recombination model fitted to out-of-frame rearrangements, and the resulting probabilities were checked against IGoR. In a later analysis, TCR-TCR, TCR-HLA and TCR-CMV co-occurrence was scored with hypergeometric tests, and a repertoire-size bias correction was applied to TCR pairs. To estimate false discovery rates, a later analysis permuted the HLA or CMV assignments 20 times. In a later analysis, co-occurring TCRs were grouped using DBSCAN, with TCRdist sequence similarity added in when clustering inside HLA-allele-positive subsets. Co-occurrence clustering excluded repertoires with fewer than 30,000 or more than 120,000 public chains, plus five with anomalous nucleotide sharing. The table comes from immuneACCESS by way of TCRdb, which keeps in-frame sequences with V and J called. Part of the clones is missing from these tables; in studies checked, under half for an unresolved V gene and the rest for unknown reasons. From that table come the V and J calls and clone size; the DNA was used to work out D and trimming. The sample table lists about 82,000 clones, less than 85% of them with a count of one. The ten biggest clones cover roughly 12% of the sample.

Worth noting for this clone: Its antigen target is currently unknown. Within one base of it there is no much larger clone, and no base qualities were kept.

The rearranged segments are TRBV19 and TRBJ2-5, with 10 central nucleotides matching TRBD1. The TCR comes from a human donor in good health. Sequenced material: PBMCs. The DNA sequence is TGTGCCAGTAGTATTGGACAGGGGGGAACAGAGACCCAGTACTTC. Its product reads: CASSIGQGGTETQYF.